This TCR beta chain comes out of a study of blood T cell repertoires in COVID-19. Study-wide background: Whether acute or convalescent, the COVID-19 samples came from the United States, Italy and Spain. PBMCs, B-cell-depleted T cells, or T cells provided the cDNA or gDNA that made up the material.

In the original workflow: Quantification of nucleated cells was approximated via reference gene primer amplification. Generated by immunoSEQ multiplex PCR, the TCRdb table keeps only in-frame clones and is missing some. From that table come the V and J calls and clone size; the DNA was used to work out D and trimming. Of more than 250,000 clones listed, around 86% are singletons. Sequenced sample: peripheral blood. This receptor was obtained from a man in his fifties or sixties with active or convalescent COVID-19.

CDR3 nucleotides: TGTGCCAGCTACAGGAACTATGGCTACACCTTC. It specifies CASYRNYGYTF. The chain carries TRBV9 and TRBJ1-2; D might be TRBD1 (5 bases). Germline V CDR1 and CDR2: SGDLS, YYNGEE. V lost 7 bases and J 2 bases, leaving 6 bases between the germline ends. CDR3 length: 11 residues.